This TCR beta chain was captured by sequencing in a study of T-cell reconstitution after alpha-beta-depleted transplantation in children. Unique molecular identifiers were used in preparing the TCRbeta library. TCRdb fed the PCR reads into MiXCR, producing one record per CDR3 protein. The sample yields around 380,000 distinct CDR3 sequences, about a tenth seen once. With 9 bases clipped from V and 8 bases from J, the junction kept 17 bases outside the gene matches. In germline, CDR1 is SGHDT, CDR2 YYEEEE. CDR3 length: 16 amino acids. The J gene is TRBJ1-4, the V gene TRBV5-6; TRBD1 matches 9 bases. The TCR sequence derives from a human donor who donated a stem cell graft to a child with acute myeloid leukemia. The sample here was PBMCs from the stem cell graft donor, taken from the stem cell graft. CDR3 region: CAMGPGDRAWTEKLFF. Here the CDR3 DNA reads TGTGCCATGGGCCCGGGGGACAGGGCATGGACGGAAAAACTGTTTTTT.